The rows below give T cell receptor beta chains drawn from one sample of a study of post-analysis software for immune sequencing data. MiXCR, applied by TCRdb to the PCR reads, yields one record per CDR3 protein. The sample yields more than 500,000 distinct CDR3 sequences, around 31% seen once. Specimen: blood. These receptors originate from a girl aged 2-17 years with multiple sclerosis. Both conserved end residues are part of each CDR3. D genes are given only for firm matches. Clone size appears in some rows only: once, few, many, or a class for an expanded clone.

TRBJ1-4,.,TRBV27,TRBD1,TGTGCCAGCAGCCAAAGGGGACAGGGGGCGGGTGAAAAACTGTTTTTT,CASSQRGQGAGEKLFF
TRBJ2-3,few,TRBV12-3/TRBV12-4,TRBD1,TGTGCCAGCAGAAACCGGGACAGGGATGGCACAGATACGCAGTATTTT,CASRNRDRDGTDTQYF
TRBJ1-1,.,TRBV13,TRBD1,TGTGCCAGCAGCCCGCGACCGGGACAGATAAATGAAGCTTTCTTT,CASSPRPGQINEAFF
TRBJ2-7,.,TRBV20-1,TRBD2,TGCAGTGGCGTAAGCGGGGATATTACCCAGTACTTC,CSGVSGDITQYF
TRBJ1-1,.,TRBV3-1,.,TGTGCCAGCAGCCAAATGGAATACACTGAAGCTTTCTTT,CASSQMEYTEAFF
TRBJ2-7,.,TRBV10-3,.,TGTGCCATCAGTGGAGTCGGGGTATCCTACGAGCAGTACTTC,CAISGVGVSYEQYF
TRBJ1-1,.,TRBV12-3/TRBV12-4,.,TGTGCCAGCAGCGCAGGGGTGGCTGAAGCTTTCTTT,CASSAGVAEAFF
TRBJ1-2,few,TRBV20-1,.,TGCAGGGTAATCCGGGAGGGAGGTGGCTACACCTTC,CRVIREGGGYTF
TRBJ1-1,.,TRBV5-6,.,TGTGCCAGCAGCTTGTCGGGCAGGGGGAACACTGAAGCTTTCTTT,CASSLSGRGNTEAFF
TRBJ1-1,.,TRBV10-3,.,TGTGCCATCCGTGAGACGATCGACCCGAACACTGAAGCTTTCTTT,CAIRETIDPNTEAFF
TRBJ2-7,few,TRBV5-1,TRBD2,TGCGCCAGCAGCACTAGCGGGACCGTCAGGGAGCAGTACTTC,CASSTSGTVREQYF
TRBJ1-2,.,TRBV29-1,TRBD1,TGCAGCCCACTACGGACAGGCGAAAATCCTTGGTATGGCTACACCTTC,CSPLRTGENPWYGYTF
TRBJ2-2,.,TRBV20-1,.,TGCAGTGCATGGCCCCGGACGAACACCGGGGAGCTGTTTTTT,CSAWPRTNTGELFF
TRBJ2-3,few,TRBV7-3,.,TGTGCCAGCAGCCCACAGAGTGGGCCGGATACGCAGTATTTT,CASSPQSGPDTQYF
TRBJ1-1,few,TRBV24-1,.,TGTGCCACCAGTGAGGGTTGGAACACTGAAGCTTTCTTT,CATSEGWNTEAFF
TRBJ2-6,few,TRBV5-1,TRBD1,TGCGCCAGCAGCTACCGGACAGGGGGCACTGGGGCCAACGTCCTGACTTTC,CASSYRTGGTGANVLTF
TRBJ2-1,many,TRBV24-1,.,TGTGCCACCAGTGCCGGGACGGACATAACACAGTTCTTC,CATSAGTDITQFF
TRBJ1-1,.,TRBV7-9,.,TGTGCCAGCAGCTCTGGGAGCAGGGGAGTAAGAACTGAAGCTTTCTTT,CASSSGSRGVRTEAFF
TRBJ2-7,many,TRBV12-3/TRBV12-4,.,TGTGCCAGCAGTTTGGCAGTCTACGAGCAGTACTTC,CASSLAVYEQYF
TRBJ2-7,few,TRBV5-5,.,TGTGCCAGCAGCTTAAAGTACGAGCAGTACTTC,CASSLKYEQYF
TRBJ2-5,.,TRBV9,TRBD1,TGTGCCAGCAGCGCCACAGGGGTAGAGACCCAGTACTTC,CASSATGVETQYF
TRBJ1-2,.,TRBV24-1,.,TGTGCCACCAGTGCTCCATCCCCCAGGGAATTCGATGGCTACACCTTC,CATSAPSPREFDGYTF
TRBJ1-5,few,TRBV28,.,TGTGCCAGCAGTTTATTAGGGGGGGCTCCTTATAGCAATCAGCCCCAGCATTTT,CASSLLGGAPYSNQPQHF
TRBJ2-1,.,TRBV11-1,TRBD2,TGTGCCAGCAGCTTCGGGGCTAGCGGGGGCCTGAGCTCCTACAATGAGCAGTTCTTC,CASSFGASGGLSSYNEQFF
TRBJ2-5,once,TRBV5-1,.,TGCGCCAGCAGCCCGATCCGGGACTGGAACAAAGAGACCCAGTACTTC,CASSPIRDWNKETQYF
TRBJ1-2,few,TRBV28,TRBD1,TGTGCCAGCAGTTTATCGTATGCGGGACAGGAATATGGCTACACCTTC,CASSLSYAGQEYGYTF
TRBJ2-3,.,TRBV24-1,TRBD1,TGTGCCACCAGTGACCCCGCCGGGACAGGGGACACCACCAGCACAGATACGCAGTATTTT,CATSDPAGTGDTTSTDTQYF